Below, 6 T cell receptor beta chains from the same sample are listed, as sequenced in a study of HIV-infected patients and healthy controls. Alpha and beta constant-region primers primed reverse transcription of around 500 ng RNA. Each of the alpha and beta chains got its own library through chain-specific third strand synthesis with indices. Via MiXCR, TCRdb re-called the 5' RACE reads, giving one row per CDR3 protein. The repertoire holds roughly 4,000 distinct CDR3 sequences, with about 8.3% as singletons. Antiretroviral therapy had run roughly three months, about 14 weeks, before follow-up blood collection. The repertoire came from unfractionated whole blood and reflected all unsorted peripheral T cells. Sequenced material: blood, taken during antiretroviral therapy. These receptors came from an adult with HIV infection.

This clonotype was observed many times. V and J are TRBV28 and TRBJ2-3, with 8 positions matching TRBD2. This CDR3 is 15 amino acids long. Germline CDR1 and CDR2: MDHEN and SYDVKM. V was clipped by 4 bases and J by 2 bases; unmatched bases: 5. Here the CDR3 reads CASSSGLASTDTQYF. DNA for the CDR3: TGTGCCAGCAGTTCCGGACTAGCCTCCACAGATACGCAGTATTTT.

This clonotype is categorized as medium-sized. This chain joins TRBV5-1 and TRBJ2-7; D gene unclear. Looked up from germline, CDR1 is SGHRS and CDR2 is YFSETQ. CDR3 size: 14 residues. V was cut by 1 base and J by 0 bases, with 8 bases left in between. DNA for the CDR3: TGCGCCAGCAGCTTGTCTCCAAGCTCCTACGAGCAGTACTTC. Its protein is CASSLSPSSYEQYF.

This clonotype appeared a few times. The chain couples TRBV12-3 or TRBV12-4 to TRBJ2-3; TRBD2 agrees at 9 bases. The CDR3 consists of 16 residues. V was clipped by 5 bases and J by 0 bases; unmatched bases: 6. Written as DNA, the CDR3 is TGTGCCAGCAGTGCCCGACTAGCGGCTAGCACAGATACGCAGTATTTT. It yields the protein CASSARLAASTDTQYF.

By its share, this clonotype is medium-sized (0.01 to 0.1%). The chain employs TRBV12-3 or TRBV12-4 and TRBJ2-6, with D unclear. The CDR3 covers 15 residues. The V and J ends lost 8 bases and 2 bases respectively, with 13 bases between them. CDR3 residues: CASALGNPGANVLTF. The CDR3, as DNA: TGTGCCAGCGCCCTGGGGAATCCTGGGGCCAACGTCCTGACTTTC.

Many counts were recorded for this clonotype. The V call is TRBV7-2, the J call TRBJ1-1; D is undetermined. CDR1 is SGHTA and CDR2 is FQGNSA in the germline V gene. The CDR3 totals 15 residues. V lost 6 bases and J lost 1, with 15 bases in between. The CDR3 region has the DNA TGTGCCAGCAGTCGCGGGAGGGCGGCGAACACTGAAGCTTTCTTT. Translation gives CASSRGRAANTEAFF.

The V call is TRBV5-1, the J call TRBJ1-2; TRBD1 agrees at 9 bases. Unmatched junction bases numbered 8, after V lost 3 bases and J lost 5 bases. CDR1 and CDR2 (germline): SGHRS, YFSETQ. This CDR3 has 15 residues. This CDR3 is CASSSGQGRAYGYTF. Written as DNA, the CDR3 is TGCGCCAGCAGCTCAGGACAGGGGCGAGCATATGGCTACACCTTC.